The present TCR beta chain was sequenced within a study of T cell clones after liver transplantation. Study at large: Samples came from ITN030ST, which attempted immunosuppression withdrawal within 2 years of liver transplantation. TCRbeta sequencing after a pre-transplant mixed lymphocyte reaction identified graft-donor-reactive clones, later tracked in post-transplant blood. Timepoints were pre-transplant, pre-withdrawal, and after withdrawal was completed or failed. General observations from the study: Compared with third party-reactive sequences, donor-reactive ones declined more, independent of withdrawal success.

As concerns this clone: Its antigen remains unidentified.

Trimming removed 1 base at V and 5 bases at J, with 13 bases between. There are 15 residues in the CDR3. Germline lookup yields CDR1 MDHEN and CDR2 SYDVKM. Only in-frame clones appear in the TCRdb table, and some are missing; sequencing was by immunoSEQ multiplex PCR. The sample carries about 24,000 clones, approximately 68% recorded once. The sequence was obtained from a human donor who received a liver transplant. The sample was CD4+ T cells from blood, taken before liver transplant. The rearrangement links TRBV28 to TRBJ2-3; perhaps D is TRBD1 or TRBD2 (5 bases each). CDR3 amino acids: CASSLSGDLGDTQYF. The CDR3 DNA is TGTGCCAGCAGTTTATCTGGGGACCTAGGAGATACGCAGTATTTT.